A selection of T cell receptor beta chains follows, all from one sample in a study of T cell responses to AZD1222 COVID-19 vaccine. Generated by immunoSEQ multiplex PCR, the TCRdb table keeps only in-frame clones and is missing some. This sample has roughly 54,000 clones, with more than 70% found just once. Sequenced material: peripheral blood, taken 28 days after the second AZD1222 dose. The source of these receptors is an adult who received the AZD1222 COVID-19 vaccine. CDR3s include the opening cysteine and the closing phenylalanine or tryptophan. The order of the fields is CDR3 DNA, CDR3 protein, clone size, J gene, D gene, V gene. D genes are given only for firm matches. Only some rows state a clone size, as once, few, many or a class for expanded clones.

DNA: TGTGCCAGCAGCTTGGCGGACAGGGGAAACGAGCAGTACTTC
CDR3: CASSLADRGNEQYF
size: -
J: TRBJ2-7
D: TRBD1
V: TRBV7-9

DNA: TGTGCCAGCAGCCATGAGGAGCCCCAGCATTTT
CDR3: CASSHEEPQHF
size: -
J: TRBJ1-5
D: -
V: TRBV4-2

DNA: TGTGCCACCCTGGGTGACCCGAACACTGAAGCTTTCTTT
CDR3: CATLGDPNTEAFF
size: -
J: TRBJ1-1
D: -
V: TRBV2

DNA: TGTGCCAGCAGATCAGGGACTAGCGGGATGTCAGATACGCAGTATTTT
CDR3: CASRSGTSGMSDTQYF
size: -
J: TRBJ2-3
D: TRBD2
V: TRBV7-2

DNA: TGTGCCTGGAGTAAAACAGCGGGTTTTTCACCCCTCCACTTT
CDR3: CAWSKTAGFSPLHF
size: -
J: TRBJ1-6
D: -
V: TRBV30

DNA: TGTGCCAGCAGCCAAGATCGAAGGCCAGGATACTCTGGGGCCAACGTCCTGACTTTC
CDR3: CASSQDRRPGYSGANVLTF
size: -
J: TRBJ2-6
D: -
V: TRBV3-1/TRBV3-2

DNA: TGTGCCAGCAGACACAGGTCTAGCGATCAGCCCCAGCATTTT
CDR3: CASRHRSSDQPQHF
size: few
J: TRBJ1-5
D: -
V: TRBV2

DNA: TGTGCCAGCAGTTCTTCAGGCAATCAGCCCCAGCATTTT
CDR3: CASSSSGNQPQHF
size: -
J: TRBJ1-5
D: -
V: TRBV27

DNA: TGTGCCAGTAGTGAAGGAACAGGCCGGGAGACCCAGTACTTC
CDR3: CASSEGTGRETQYF
size: -
J: TRBJ2-5
D: -
V: TRBV19

DNA: TGTGCCAGCAGTGAAATCTGGACGGCAAACACTGAAGCTTTCTTT
CDR3: CASSEIWTANTEAFF
size: -
J: TRBJ1-1
D: -
V: TRBV6-1

DNA: TGTGCCAGCAGCGCTGCAACAGGGGGAAACACAGATACGCAGTATTTT
CDR3: CASSAATGGNTDTQYF
size: -
J: TRBJ2-3
D: TRBD1
V: TRBV5-5

DNA: TGTGCCAGCAGCCGGGGACGACAGGGGTTCGGGGCTTTCTTT
CDR3: CASSRGRQGFGAFF
size: few
J: TRBJ1-1
D: TRBD1
V: TRBV7-8

DNA: TGTGCCAGCAGCGCTCCTTCAGGAGGTGCTTTCTTT
CDR3: CASSAPSGGAFF
size: -
J: TRBJ1-1
D: -
V: TRBV5-8

DNA: TGCGCCAGCAGCCCAGGACAGTCCTACGAGCAGTACTTC
CDR3: CASSPGQSYEQYF
size: once
J: TRBJ2-7
D: -
V: TRBV5-1

DNA: TGTGCCAGCAGTGAACCGGGTGGGAACACCGGGGAGCTGTTTTTT
CDR3: CASSEPGGNTGELFF
size: -
J: TRBJ2-2
D: -
V: TRBV6-1

DNA: TGTGCCAGCAGTTACTCCGACAGGATAGTGATCAATGAGCAGTTCTTC
CDR3: CASSYSDRIVINEQFF
size: medium-sized
J: TRBJ2-1
D: -
V: TRBV6-5

DNA: TGTGCCATCAGCCGGGACCGGACTAGCGGCTACAATGAGCAGTTCTTC
CDR3: CAISRDRTSGYNEQFF
size: -
J: TRBJ2-1
D: TRBD2
V: TRBV10-3

DNA: TGTGCCTGCCCCCGGACTACCAATCCCATAAACAATGAGCAGTTCTTC
CDR3: CACPRTTNPINNEQFF
size: -
J: TRBJ2-1
D: -
V: TRBV30

DNA: TGTGCCAGCAGCTTGATCGGACAGGGCTCCGAGCAGTACTTC
CDR3: CASSLIGQGSEQYF
size: -
J: TRBJ2-7
D: TRBD1
V: TRBV5-6

DNA: TGTGCCAGCAGTTTAGACCCATCTGGGTGCACCTTC
CDR3: CASSLDPSGCTF
size: -
J: TRBJ1-2
D: -
V: TRBV12-3/TRBV12-4

DNA: TGTGCCAGCAGATCGCTAGCGAGCTCCTCAAAACTCCAGCAGTACTTC
CDR3: CASRSLASSSKLQQYF
size: -
J: TRBJ2-7
D: -
V: TRBV27

DNA: TGTGCCAGTAGTATATTGGCGGGGGGCAATCAGCCCCAGCATTTT
CDR3: CASSILAGGNQPQHF
size: -
J: TRBJ1-5
D: -
V: TRBV19

DNA: TGTGCCAGTACACAACTAGCGGGAGGCCTAGATACGCAGTATTTT
CDR3: CASTQLAGGLDTQYF
size: -
J: TRBJ2-3
D: TRBD2
V: TRBV19

DNA: TGTGCCAGCAGCTTGGCTGGTACGCAGTATTTT
CDR3: CASSLAGTQYF
size: -
J: TRBJ2-3
D: -
V: TRBV5-4

DNA: TGTGCCAGCAGTTCGGACAGGAGGAACACTGAAGCTTTCTTT
CDR3: CASSSDRRNTEAFF
size: once
J: TRBJ1-1
D: TRBD1
V: TRBV6-5

DNA: TGTGCCAGCACCGGGGGTGGCAATCAGCCCCAGCATTTT
CDR3: CASTGGGNQPQHF
size: -
J: TRBJ1-5
D: -
V: TRBV12-3/TRBV12-4

DNA: TGTGCCAGCAGTTACGGGCAGGGCAAAGAAAAACTGTTTTTT
CDR3: CASSYGQGKEKLFF
size: -
J: TRBJ1-4
D: -
V: TRBV6-5

DNA: TGTGCCAGCAGCCAAGACGGGGCGTCCTATGGCTACACCTTC
CDR3: CASSQDGASYGYTF
size: -
J: TRBJ1-2
D: -
V: TRBV4-2

DNA: TGCGCCAGCAGCGAAGGGACAGGTCTCTATGGCTACACCTTC
CDR3: CASSEGTGLYGYTF
size: -
J: TRBJ1-2
D: TRBD1
V: TRBV5-1

DNA: TGTGCCACCTCAAGTATCAATCCGTCCCAAAGCCAGGGCTACACCTTC
CDR3: CATSSINPSQSQGYTF
size: -
J: TRBJ1-2
D: -
V: TRBV27

DNA: TGTGCCAGCAGCCGCCAGGGGGGAGGCAATCAGCCCCAGCATTTT
CDR3: CASSRQGGGNQPQHF
size: once
J: TRBJ1-5
D: TRBD1
V: TRBV2

DNA: TGTGCCAGCAGTTCACTTAGCGGGAGGGCCAGGAATGAGCAGTTCTTC
CDR3: CASSSLSGRARNEQFF
size: once
J: TRBJ2-1
D: TRBD2
V: TRBV28

DNA: TGTGCCAGCAGTGGGGAAGGAATTTCACCCCTCCACTTT
CDR3: CASSGEGISPLHF
size: -
J: TRBJ1-6
D: -
V: TRBV6-1

DNA: TGTGCCACCAGTGCCCCGGGAGCTATCTCTGGGGCCAACGTCCTGACTTTC
CDR3: CATSAPGAISGANVLTF
size: -
J: TRBJ2-6
D: -
V: TRBV24-1

DNA: TGTGCCAGCAGCCAAGATGGGGGACAGGCGGGCCAGCCCCAGCATTTT
CDR3: CASSQDGGQAGQPQHF
size: -
J: TRBJ1-5
D: TRBD1
V: TRBV3-1/TRBV3-2

DNA: TGCAGCGTTACAGGAGGGCAGGGTTACAATGAGCAGTTCTTC
CDR3: CSVTGGQGYNEQFF
size: -
J: TRBJ2-1
D: -
V: TRBV29-1

DNA: TGTGCCAGCAGCTCAGTAGGGCGGGTAGTTTGGACCTTC
CDR3: CASSSVGRVVWTF
size: once
J: TRBJ1-2
D: -
V: TRBV7-9

DNA: TGTGCCAGCAGCTTACTAGTAGGACTTTACAATGAGCAGTTCTTC
CDR3: CASSLLVGLYNEQFF
size: -
J: TRBJ2-1
D: -
V: TRBV11-1

DNA: TGTGCCAGCAACCTAGCGGGTGTAACGGATGAGCAGTTCTTC
CDR3: CASNLAGVTDEQFF
size: few
J: TRBJ2-1
D: TRBD2
V: TRBV6-5

DNA: TGTGCCAGCAGGGGGGCCCGTACCTCTGGAAACACCATATATTTT
CDR3: CASRGARTSGNTIYF
size: -
J: TRBJ1-3
D: -
V: TRBV6-5

DNA: TGTGCCTGGAGTGTCCCCAGCAATCAGCCCCAGCATTTT
CDR3: CAWSVPSNQPQHF
size: -
J: TRBJ1-5
D: -
V: TRBV30

DNA: TGCGCCAGCAGTTGGAGCGGGGGTTTCACAGATACGCAGTATTTT
CDR3: CASSWSGGFTDTQYF
size: -
J: TRBJ2-3
D: TRBD2
V: TRBV5-1

DNA: TGTGCCAGCAGTGATGGATGGGGGTCAGGAGGCTACACCTTC
CDR3: CASSDGWGSGGYTF
size: -
J: TRBJ1-2
D: -
V: TRBV2

DNA: TGTGCCAGCAGCTTGGCACAGTCCTACGAGCAGTACTTC
CDR3: CASSLAQSYEQYF
size: -
J: TRBJ2-7
D: -
V: TRBV5-6

DNA: TGTGCCAGCAGCCCCCCGGCGGGACGAGGTTCCCCCTACGAGCAGTACTTC
CDR3: CASSPPAGRGSPYEQYF
size: -
J: TRBJ2-7
D: -
V: TRBV16